The clone carrying this T cell receptor (beta chain) occurred a few times. The data are from a study of blood T cell repertoires in COVID-19. Study as a whole: Sites in the United States, Italy and Spain provided acute and convalescent COVID-19 samples.

In the original workflow: Amplifying reference gene primers gave estimates of nucleated cell counts. TCRdb keeps only in-frame clones here, not all; method: immunoSEQ multiplex PCR. Clone size and V and J calls were adopted from that table, with D and trimming inferred from the DNA. The profile shows 150,000 to 200,000 clones, over 70% of them singletons. This CDR3 spans 14 amino acids. The germline CDR1 and CDR2 sequences are SGHNT and YENEEA. Between the trimmed V and J ends, which lost 2 bases and 0 bases, there was a span of 7 bases. Input material: peripheral blood. The TCR was taken from a man between 65 and 80 years old with acute or convalescent COVID-19. This sequence joins TRBV11-3 and TRBJ1-1, with a tentative D call TRBD1 (5 bases). The CDR3 DNA is TGTGCCAGCAGCTTAAGACAGATGAACACTGAAGCTTTCTTT. Its translation is CASSLRQMNTEAFF.